This TCR beta chain emerged from a study of T cell responses to AZD1222 COVID-19 vaccine. Study-wide background: Pooling was applied to second doses at about 4 or about 12 weeks. Study-level results: It was only a handful of AZD1222 recipients who were seropositive at baseline. Repertoires were collected only later (after the peak T cell response had occurred). Clonal diversity was possibly underestimated, and the donors were mostly white British, with more females.

The CDR3 covers 11 residues. Germline V gene sequence: CDR1 SQVTM, CDR2 ANQGSEA. Trimming shortened V by 7 bases and J by 5 bases, and 9 bases separated the two germline ends. Concerning this clone itself: Antigen specificity is unknown.

Method: immunoSEQ multiplex PCR; TCRdb's copy keeps in-frame clones and lacks some. The sample has approximately 140,000 clones, about 87% seen once. The V gene is TRBV29-1, the J gene TRBJ2-1; D uncertain. The material sequenced was peripheral blood, taken on day 0 of AZD1222 vaccination. The receptor's source is an adult in good health. CDR3 amino acids: CSGRDHNEQFF. The CDR3, as DNA: TGCAGCGGGAGAGACCACAATGAGCAGTTCTTC.